Following are 2 T cell receptor beta chains from one sample sequenced in a study of T cell repertoires in cytomegalovirus infection. Their specific antigens are unknown. TCRdb reanalysed the reads using MiXCR and keeps one entry per CDR3 protein. This table has 650,000 to 900,000 distinct CDR3 sequences, 25% to 35% appearing once. The input for sequencing was cultured CD8+ T cells from PBMCs, taken from culture after CMV antigen stimulation. Receptors were obtained from a human donor in good health (CMV status not recorded). Some clones in this sample may be carry-over from other donors' samples.

This clonotype has at least ten counts. The J gene is TRBJ2-3, the V gene TRBV7-2, with D possibly being TRBD2 (5 bases). The germline V gene encodes CDR1 SGHTA and CDR2 FQGNSA. The V end lost 5 bases, the J end lost 0 bases, and 12 bases lay between the germline ends. The CDR3 runs to 15 residues. The chain's CDR3 is CASSRTLASTDTQYF. The CDR3 DNA is TGTGCCAGCAGCCGCACCCTAGCTAGCACAGATACGCAGTATTTT.

In its sample, this clonotype was seen many times. The chain has TRBV28 and TRBJ2-3, with TRBD2 matching over 10 bases. The CDR3 has 16 residues. Germline CDR1 reads MDHEN; CDR2 reads SYDVKM. V was clipped by 6 bases and J by 0 bases; unmatched bases: 6. The CDR3 DNA reads as TGTGCCAGCAGCGAGATACTAGCGGGGAGCACAGATACGCAGTATTTT. Translation: CASSEILAGSTDTQYF.